Sequencing of this TCR beta chain was carried out in a study of T cells after posttransplantation cyclophosphamide. Cyclophosphamide on days +3 and +4 followed busulfan-fludarabine conditioning and a marrow graft. TCRdb's table, derived via immunoSEQ multiplex PCR, lists solely in-frame clones and lacks some. The sample presents about 3,300 clones, none singletons. Study results and caveats: Skin or GI-infiltrating T cells shared few TRB sequences with blood. Recipient CMV seropositivity and CMV reactivation strongly tracked TRB clonality.

This clone was recorded at least ten times. Its antigen is unknown. The germline gives CDR1 SGHDT, CDR2 YYEEEE. V dropped 5 bases and J dropped 1; count of bases not matched to a gene: 12. The CDR3 has 18 amino acids. This receptor was obtained from a young adult male patient who received an allogeneic stem cell transplant from a related donor, was CMV-positive, and had acute GVHD only. Some T cells may possibly be graft donor cells. The starting material was PBMCs, obtained after allogeneic stem cell transplant with posttransplant cyclophosphamide. This rearrangement joins TRBV5-6 to TRBJ2-2; 9 bases fit TRBD1. CDR3 protein: CASSATTGGWGNTGELFF. DNA of the CDR3: TGTGCCAGCAGTGCGACTACAGGGGGCTGGGGGAACACCGGGGAGCTGTTTTTT.